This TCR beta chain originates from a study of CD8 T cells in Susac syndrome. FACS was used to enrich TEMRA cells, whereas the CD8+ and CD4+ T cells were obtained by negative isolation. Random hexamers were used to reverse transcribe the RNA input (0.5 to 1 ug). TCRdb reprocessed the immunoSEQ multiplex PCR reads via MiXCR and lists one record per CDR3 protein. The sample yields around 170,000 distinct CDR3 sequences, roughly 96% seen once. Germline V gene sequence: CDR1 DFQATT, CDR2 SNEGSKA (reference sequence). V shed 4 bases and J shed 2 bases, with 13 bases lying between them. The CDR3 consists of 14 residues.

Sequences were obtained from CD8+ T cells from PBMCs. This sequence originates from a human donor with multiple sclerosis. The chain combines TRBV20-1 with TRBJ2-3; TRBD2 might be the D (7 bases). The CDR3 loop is CSATEGGPTDTQYF. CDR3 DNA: TGCAGTGCTACTGAGGGGGGGCCCACAGATACGCAGTATTTT.